The clone carrying this TCR beta chain was counted many times. The antigen remains undetermined. The data were taken from a study of human T cells and chemical hapten exposure. About the study: 2% DPC applied to an approximately 2 cm by approximately 2 cm arm area sensitized donors.

Time point given: patch test 1, 2 weeks after DPC sensitization. Treatment given: therapeutic diphenylcyclopropenone sensitization with weekly scalp DPC. Findings and limits, study-wide: Versus controls, significantly more large CDR3 similarity clusters arose from expanded TCRs.

The V and J ends lost 6 bases and 1 base respectively, with 18 bases between them. The CDR3 sequence is 16 residues long. Germline assignment: CDR1 SGHVS and CDR2 FQNEAQ. In TCRdb, the RACE reads were re-called with MiXCR into one record per CDR3 protein. The table includes some 400,000 distinct CDR3 sequences, approximately 5.1% detected once. The chain employs TRBV7-8 and TRBJ2-5, with D unclear. The source is a woman aged 50 to 65 with alopecia areata. Some clones in this sample may be carry-over from other donors' samples. Sequencing was performed on whole blood, taken in connection with sensitization to the hapten diphenylcyclopropenone (DPC). The CDR3 sequence is CASSLSTRAGQETQYF. Here the CDR3 DNA reads TGTGCCAGCAGTTTAAGTACACGGGCCGGCCAAGAGACCCAGTACTTC.